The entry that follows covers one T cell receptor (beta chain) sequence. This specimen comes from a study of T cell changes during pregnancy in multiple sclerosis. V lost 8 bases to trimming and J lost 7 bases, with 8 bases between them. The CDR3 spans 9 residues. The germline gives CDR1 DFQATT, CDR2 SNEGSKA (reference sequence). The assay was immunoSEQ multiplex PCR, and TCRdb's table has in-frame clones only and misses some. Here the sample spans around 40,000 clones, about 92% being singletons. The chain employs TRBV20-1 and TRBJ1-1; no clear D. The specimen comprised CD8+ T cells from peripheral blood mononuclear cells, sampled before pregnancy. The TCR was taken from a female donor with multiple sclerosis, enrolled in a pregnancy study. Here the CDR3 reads CSWADEAFF. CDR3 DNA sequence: TGCAGTTGGGCAGATGAAGCTTTCTTT.